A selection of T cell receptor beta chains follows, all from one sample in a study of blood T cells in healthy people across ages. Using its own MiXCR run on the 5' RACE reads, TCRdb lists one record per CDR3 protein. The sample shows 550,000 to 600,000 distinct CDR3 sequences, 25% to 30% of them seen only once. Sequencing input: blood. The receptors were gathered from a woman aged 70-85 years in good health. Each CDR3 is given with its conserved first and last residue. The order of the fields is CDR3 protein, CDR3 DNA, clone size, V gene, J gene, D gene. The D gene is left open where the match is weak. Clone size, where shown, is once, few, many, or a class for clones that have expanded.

CDR3: CSATSAGGNTEAFF
DNA: TGCAGTGCTACCTCAGCAGGGGGGAACACTGAAGCTTTCTTT
size: few
V: TRBV20-1
J: TRBJ1-1
D: TRBD1

CDR3: CASSVAGNSETQYF
DNA: TGTGCCAGCAGCGTAGCGGGCAATTCAGAGACCCAGTACTTC
size: NA
V: TRBV9
J: TRBJ2-5
D: NA

CDR3: CASSQGPPDRAGDIQYF
DNA: TGCGCCAGCAGCCAAGGCCCCCCGGACAGGGCGGGTGACATTCAGTACTTC
size: NA
V: TRBV4-3
J: TRBJ2-4
D: TRBD1

CDR3: CSASDSTDTQYF
DNA: TGCAGCGCCTCGGACAGCACAGATACGCAGTATTTT
size: NA
V: TRBV29-1
J: TRBJ2-3
D: NA

CDR3: CASANRDSNEKLFF
DNA: TGTGCCAGTGCTAACCGGGACAGTAATGAAAAACTGTTTTTT
size: NA
V: TRBV3-1
J: TRBJ1-4
D: TRBD1

CDR3: CASSSWDTQYF
DNA: TGTGCCAGCAGCTCTTGGGATACGCAGTATTTT
size: NA
V: TRBV12-3/TRBV12-4
J: TRBJ2-3
D: NA

CDR3: CASSPGQGFNYGYTF
DNA: TGTGCCAGCAGCCCGGGACAGGGCTTTAACTATGGCTACACCTTC
size: NA
V: TRBV14
J: TRBJ1-2
D: TRBD1

CDR3: CASSFRQGGTNEKLFF
DNA: TGTGCCAGCAGCTTCCGGCAGGGAGGGACTAATGAAAAACTGTTTTTT
size: few
V: TRBV7-4
J: TRBJ1-4
D: NA

CDR3: CASSITRDEQFF
DNA: TGTGCCAGCAGCATCACTAGGGATGAGCAGTTCTTC
size: few
V: TRBV7-2
J: TRBJ2-1
D: NA

CDR3: CSATLQLRGTRETQYF
DNA: TGCAGTGCTACATTACAGTTACGGGGAACTCGGGAGACCCAGTACTTC
size: NA
V: TRBV20-1
J: TRBJ2-5
D: NA

CDR3: CASSLFGGPEAFF
DNA: TGCGCCAGCAGCCTATTCGGGGGCCCTGAAGCTTTCTTT
size: NA
V: TRBV5-1
J: TRBJ1-1
D: NA

CDR3: CASSFSVGYEQYF
DNA: TGTGCCAGCAGTTTTTCGGTAGGTTACGAGCAGTACTTC
size: few
V: TRBV12-3/TRBV12-4
J: TRBJ2-7
D: NA

CDR3: CASSPTGSREGNYGYTF
DNA: TGCGCCAGCAGCCCCACGGGATCCCGCGAAGGGAACTATGGCTACACCTTC
size: NA
V: TRBV5-1
J: TRBJ1-2
D: NA

CDR3: CAIRVGGGYEQYF
DNA: TGTGCCATACGGGTCGGGGGGGGATACGAGCAGTACTTC
size: NA
V: TRBV10-3
J: TRBJ2-7
D: TRBD2

CDR3: CASSLQGAGQGKAFF
DNA: TGTGCCAGCAGCCTGCAGGGGGCGGGACAGGGGAAAGCTTTCTTT
size: NA
V: TRBV27
J: TRBJ1-1
D: TRBD1

CDR3: CAISGGREAGYEQYF
DNA: TGTGCCATCAGTGGGGGACGGGAAGCCGGCTACGAGCAGTACTTC
size: NA
V: TRBV10-3
J: TRBJ2-7
D: NA

CDR3: CASREQVSGTQYF
DNA: TGTGCCAGCAGGGAACAGGTCTCGGGGACCCAGTACTTC
size: NA
V: TRBV7-3
J: TRBJ2-5
D: NA

CDR3: CSARATGRDTQYF
DNA: TGCAGTGCTAGAGCTACAGGGAGGGATACGCAGTATTTT
size: NA
V: TRBV20-1
J: TRBJ2-3
D: NA

CDR3: CSARGEFFTDTQYF
DNA: TGCAGTGCTAGGGGTGAATTCTTCACAGATACGCAGTATTTT
size: NA
V: TRBV20-1
J: TRBJ2-3
D: NA

CDR3: CASSLQSRGLSETQYF
DNA: TGTGCCAGCAGCTTACAGTCTAGGGGGCTCTCAGAGACCCAGTACTTC
size: NA
V: TRBV7-2
J: TRBJ2-5
D: TRBD1

CDR3: CASSPGTGFGGTQYF
DNA: TGTGCCAGCAGCCCAGGGACAGGGTTTGGTGGGACCCAGTACTTC
size: NA
V: TRBV7-2
J: TRBJ2-5
D: TRBD1

CDR3: CASSRVPRQGRSPLHF
DNA: TGCGCCAGCAGCCGTGTGCCCCGACAGGGCCGTTCACCCCTCCACTTT
size: NA
V: TRBV4-3
J: TRBJ1-6
D: TRBD1

CDR3: CASSSYNEKLFF
DNA: TGTGCCAGCAGCTCCTATAATGAAAAACTGTTTTTT
size: NA
V: TRBV5-6
J: TRBJ1-4
D: NA

CDR3: CASSLIRGTPGGYTF
DNA: TGTGCCAGCAGTTTAATACGGGGAACCCCTGGAGGCTACACCTTC
size: NA
V: TRBV27
J: TRBJ1-2
D: NA

CDR3: CASRKAGFQREEQYF
DNA: TGTGCCAGCAGAAAGGCAGGGTTCCAGAGGGAGGAGCAGTACTTC
size: NA
V: TRBV6-5
J: TRBJ2-7
D: NA

CDR3: CASSYPQGPNTEAFF
DNA: TGTGCCAGCAGTTACCCACAGGGACCGAACACTGAAGCTTTCTTT
size: NA
V: TRBV6-6
J: TRBJ1-1
D: NA

CDR3: CASSRPRDRAITEAFF
DNA: TGTGCCAGCAGCCGACCAAGGGACAGGGCGATCACTGAAGCTTTCTTT
size: few
V: TRBV6-6
J: TRBJ1-1
D: TRBD1

CDR3: CASSGRQGKTGELFF
DNA: TGTGCCAGCAGCGGCAGACAGGGAAAAACCGGGGAGCTGTTTTTT
size: NA
V: TRBV7-2
J: TRBJ2-2
D: TRBD1

CDR3: CASKVVTSGAGAQETQYF
DNA: TGCGCCAGCAAGGTCGTTACTAGCGGGGCTGGGGCCCAAGAGACCCAGTACTTC
size: many
V: TRBV5-1
J: TRBJ2-5
D: TRBD2

CDR3: CASSPDRGWGNTNEQFF
DNA: TGTGCCAGCAGCCCCGACAGGGGGTGGGGGAATACGAATGAGCAGTTCTTC
size: few
V: TRBV14
J: TRBJ2-1
D: TRBD1

CDR3: CASSVGVVANEELFF
DNA: TGTGCCAGCAGCGTAGGAGTGGTTGCTAATGAAGAACTGTTTTTT
size: NA
V: TRBV9
J: TRBJ1-4
D: NA

CDR3: CASSGPGTGSYEQYF
DNA: TGTGCCAGCAGCGGGCCCGGGACAGGATCCTACGAGCAGTACTTC
size: NA
V: TRBV7-2
J: TRBJ2-7
D: TRBD1

CDR3: CASSKTDQPQHF
DNA: TGTGCCAGCAGTAAGACAGATCAGCCCCAGCATTTT
size: NA
V: TRBV7-2
J: TRBJ1-5
D: NA

CDR3: CSALSLEAKNIQYF
DNA: TGCAGTGCTCTCTCTTTGGAAGCCAAAAACATTCAGTACTTC
size: NA
V: TRBV20-1
J: TRBJ2-4
D: NA

CDR3: CASSRGTSGSTDTQYF
DNA: TGTGCCAGCAGCCGAGGGACTAGCGGGAGCACAGATACGCAGTATTTT
size: few
V: TRBV5-4
J: TRBJ2-3
D: TRBD2

CDR3: CSGWTGNEQFF
DNA: TGCAGCGGGTGGACAGGCAATGAGCAGTTCTTC
size: NA
V: TRBV29-1
J: TRBJ2-1
D: TRBD1

CDR3: CASTIDGVPNTEAFF
DNA: TGTGCCAGCACCATCGACGGAGTTCCGAACACTGAAGCTTTCTTT
size: NA
V: TRBV5-6
J: TRBJ1-1
D: NA

CDR3: CASSYSGPGQGSEAFF
DNA: TGTGCCAGCAGTTACTCTGGACCGGGACAGGGTTCTGAAGCTTTCTTT
size: NA
V: TRBV6-6
J: TRBJ1-1
D: TRBD1

CDR3: CASSLPGPGETQYF
DNA: TGTGCCAGCAGTCTACCGGGTCCGGGGGAGACCCAGTACTTC
size: few
V: TRBV13
J: TRBJ2-5
D: NA

CDR3: CASGSRTGHQETQYF
DNA: TGTGCTAGTGGGTCAAGGACAGGGCACCAAGAGACCCAGTACTTC
size: NA
V: TRBV12-5
J: TRBJ2-5
D: TRBD1

CDR3: CSASGQGSWGYTF
DNA: TGCAGTGCTAGCGGACAGGGTAGTTGGGGCTACACCTTC
size: NA
V: TRBV20-1
J: TRBJ1-2
D: TRBD1

CDR3: CASRSMDYHTDTQYF
DNA: TGTGCCAGCAGGAGTATGGACTACCACACAGATACGCAGTATTTT
size: few
V: TRBV2
J: TRBJ2-3
D: NA

CDR3: CAIGEWGRSTSGANVLTF
DNA: TGCGCCATCGGAGAGTGGGGCAGGTCGACCTCTGGGGCCAACGTCCTGACTTTC
size: few
V: TRBV10-2
J: TRBJ2-6
D: NA

CDR3: CASSYSWESTEAFF
DNA: TGTGCCAGCAGTTACTCTTGGGAGAGCACTGAAGCTTTCTTT
size: NA
V: TRBV6-6
J: TRBJ1-1
D: NA

CDR3: CASRVTSYNEQFF
DNA: TGTGCCAGCAGAGTTACGTCCTACAATGAGCAGTTCTTC
size: few
V: TRBV7-2
J: TRBJ2-1
D: NA

CDR3: CASSRSPLGEKLFF
DNA: TGTGCCAGCTCCAGAAGTCCTCTCGGGGAAAAACTGTTTTTT
size: few
V: TRBV27
J: TRBJ1-4
D: NA

CDR3: CSARGGDRIVGDFLNTEAFF
DNA: TGCAGCGCGAGGGGTGGGGACAGGATTGTTGGGGATTTCTTGAACACTGAAGCTTTCTTT
size: NA
V: TRBV29-1
J: TRBJ1-1
D: TRBD1

CDR3: CASSQEVGGTLSYEQYF
DNA: TGCGCCAGCAGCCAAGAGGTAGGCGGGACCCTGAGTTACGAGCAGTACTTC
size: few
V: TRBV4-3
J: TRBJ2-7
D: NA

CDR3: CASSILGGNYGYTF
DNA: TGTGCCAGTAGTATTTTAGGCGGAAACTATGGCTACACCTTC
size: NA
V: TRBV19
J: TRBJ1-2
D: NA